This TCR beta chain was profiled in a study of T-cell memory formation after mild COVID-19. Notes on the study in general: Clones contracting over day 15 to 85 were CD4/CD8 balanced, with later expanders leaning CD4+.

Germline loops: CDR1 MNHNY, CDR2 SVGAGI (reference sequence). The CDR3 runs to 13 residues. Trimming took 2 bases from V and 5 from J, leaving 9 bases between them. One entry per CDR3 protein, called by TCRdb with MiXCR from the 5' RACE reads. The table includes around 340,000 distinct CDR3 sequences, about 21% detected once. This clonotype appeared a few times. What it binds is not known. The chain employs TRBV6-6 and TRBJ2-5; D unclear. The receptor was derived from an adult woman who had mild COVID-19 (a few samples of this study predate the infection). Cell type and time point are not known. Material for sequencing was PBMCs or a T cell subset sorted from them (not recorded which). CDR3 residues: CASSYALGETQYF. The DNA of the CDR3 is TGTGCCAGCAGTTACGCCTTAGGGGAGACCCAGTACTTC.